The 26 T cell receptor beta chains below all came from one sample that was sequenced in a study of T cell responses to AZD1222 COVID-19 vaccine (dated by TCRdb to the early 2020s). This sample's time point label indicates: about 28 days (+/-7) after the second vaccine dose. Libraries were constructed by the immunoSEQ multiplex PCR assay. This immuneACCESS table, as held by TCRdb, lists in-frame sequences with V and J called but not all clones. Of the missing ones, under half trace to an unresolved V gene in checked studies; the others have no known cause. The table for this sample lists fewer than 150,000 clones; 70% to 90% of them were counted only once. Of the sample, 4.5% to 7% is held by the ten largest clones. The sequenced sample was peripheral blood, obtained 28 days after the second AZD1222 dose. Every receptor here comes from an adult who received the AZD1222 COVID-19 vaccine.

This clone has a handful of counts. The rearrangement links TRBV18 to TRBJ1-1, with unresolved D. The length of the CDR3 is 12 residues. Per the germline V gene, CDR1 is KGHSH and CDR2 is LQKENI. Trimming removed 6 bases at V and 5 bases at J, with 10 bases between. The CDR3 region is CASSPRETEAFF. In DNA, the CDR3 is TGTGCCAGCTCCCCTAGGGAGACTGAAGCTTTCTTT.

The chain uses TRBV15 and TRBJ1-2, with TRBD1 identical over 9 bases. V gave up 3 bases and J gave up 9 bases; unmatched junction bases: 2. CDR1 LNHNV and CDR2 YYDKDF come from the germline V gene (reference sequence). The CDR3 sequence is 12 residues long. The CDR3 reads CATSRDRGRYTF. CDR3 DNA: TGTGCCACCAGCAGGGACAGGGGTCGCTACACCTTC.

This rearrangement joins TRBV21-1 to TRBJ1-2; TRBD1, the table's D call, was not compared with the DNA. TRBV21-1 is an annotated pseudogene. CDR3 length: 15 residues. DNA for the CDR3: TGTGCCGGATACAGGCAGGCGCCTACTAACTATGGCTACACCTTC. Its protein is CAGYRQAPTNYGYTF.

The chain links TRBV2 to TRBJ1-2, with 8 bases lining up with TRBD1. J was trimmed by 0 bases and V by 5 bases; bases with no gene match: 8. CDR1 is SNHLY and CDR2 is FYNNEI in the germline V gene. This CDR3 is built from 16 residues. CDR3 residues: CASSQGATPSNYGYTF. CDR3 DNA: TGTGCCAGCAGTCAGGGGGCTACCCCTTCTAACTATGGCTACACCTTC.

The chain couples TRBV5-1 to TRBJ2-5; D gene ambiguous. Deletions cut 4 bases from V and 3 bases from J, with 4 bases between. Germline CDR1 and CDR2: SGHRS and YFSETQ. This CDR3 is 11 amino acids long. The DNA of the CDR3 is TGCGCCAGCAGCGAAGAAGAGACCCAGTACTTC. It translates to CASSEEETQYF.

The V and J genes are TRBV5-4 and TRBJ1-6; D uncertain. The V and J ends lost 0 bases and 8 bases respectively, with 12 bases between them. CDR3 length: 15 residues. Per germline, CDR1 SGHNT and CDR2 YYREEE (reference sequence). The CDR3 loop is CASSLEAGRDSPLHF. CDR3 coding DNA: TGTGCCAGCAGCTTGGAAGCCGGGAGGGATTCACCCCTCCACTTT.

V usage is TRBV4-2 and J usage is TRBJ2-2; no firm D call. There are 16 residues in the CDR3. Germline lookup yields CDR1 LGHNA and CDR2 YNFKEQ. V gave up 1 base and J gave up 4 bases, with 13 bases separating them. In nucleotides, the CDR3 is TGTGCCAGCAGCCAAGGCGAAGGTCCGGGCACCGGGGAGCTGTTTTTT. It is translated as CASSQGEGPGTGELFF.

The J gene is TRBJ1-5, the V gene TRBV2; 7 bases are a match to TRBD1. The germline CDR1 and CDR2 sequences are SNHLY and FYNNEI. V trimming: 0 bases; J trimming: 6 bases; junction bases outside the gene matches: 2. This CDR3 region has 14 residues. For the CDR3, the DNA is TGTGCCAGCAGTGAAGCATCAGGGGGTCAGCCCCAGCATTTT. Protein product: CASSEASGGQPQHF.

This chain links TRBV6-1 with TRBJ1-2; D gene ambiguous. Germline V gene sequence: CDR1 MNHNS, CDR2 SASEGT. Trimming took off 1 base at V and 7 bases at J, with 10 bases between the two ends. The CDR3 totals 13 residues. The CDR3 protein is CASSEGQVGGYTF. Here the CDR3 DNA reads TGTGCCAGCAGTGAAGGGCAGGTGGGTGGCTACACCTTC.

The CDR3 DNA is TGTGCCAGCAGCTTGGTGCCACTAGCGGTCTCGAACACCGGGGAGCTGTTTTTT. Translated, it gives CASSLVPLAVSNTGELFF. The J gene is TRBJ2-2, the V gene TRBV11-2; 8 bases match TRBD2. Germline lookup yields CDR1 SGHAT and CDR2 FQNNGV. After removal of 3 bases from V and 0 bases from J, the junction contained 9 bases not matched to a gene. The CDR3 extends over 18 amino acids.

V gene TRBV5-4 combines with J gene TRBJ1-5; D unresolved. This CDR3 is built from 13 residues. V was trimmed by 0 bases and J by 3 bases, leaving 4 bases between them. Germline CDR1 is SGHNT and CDR2 is YYREEE (reference sequence). DNA for the CDR3: TGTGCCAGCAGCTTGGGCCCCAATCAGCCCCAGCATTTT. Translating it yields CASSLGPNQPQHF.

The CDR3 region is CASSPTDLEAFF. In nucleotides, the CDR3 is TGTGCCAGCAGCCCGACAGACCTTGAAGCTTTCTTT. The chain has TRBV7-9 and TRBJ1-1, with TRBD1 as a possible D gene (5 bases). This CDR3 has 12 amino acids. Germline V gene lookup returns CDR1 SEHNR and CDR2 FQNEAQ (reference sequence). The germline V and J ends were trimmed by 5 bases and 7 bases, with 11 bases remaining between them.

The chain's CDR3 is CASRDLDGETQYF. The DNA for the CDR3 is TGCGCCAGCAGGGACCTCGACGGAGAGACCCAGTACTTC. The rearrangement uses TRBV4-1 and TRBJ2-5; D gene ambiguous. The CDR3 runs to 13 residues. CDR1 is MGHRA and CDR2 is YSYEKL in the germline V gene. Trimming removed 6 bases from V and 4 bases from J, with 12 bases in between.

V is TRBV19 and J is TRBJ2-7; D may match TRBD1 or TRBD2 (5 bases each). The CDR3 has 15 amino acids. Germline CDR1 is LNHDA and CDR2 is SQIVND (reference sequence). Deletions cut 3 bases from V and 0 bases from J, with 12 bases between. CDR3 protein: CASSIGDQSSYEQYF. The CDR3 nucleotides read TGTGCCAGTAGTATTGGGGACCAGAGCTCCTACGAGCAGTACTTC.

The chain has TRBV10-3 and TRBJ2-7; possibly TRBD1 for D (6 bases). V shed 3 bases and J shed 1 base, with 10 bases lying between them. Germline lookup yields CDR1 ENHRY and CDR2 SYGVKD. This CDR3 is 14 amino acids long. The DNA of the CDR3 is TGTGCCATCAGTGAAGACAGGATTTCCTACGAGCAGTACTTC. Protein product: CAISEDRISYEQYF.

The rearrangement joins TRBV10-3 to TRBJ1-2, with 7 bases lining up with TRBD1. V lost 9 bases and J lost 4; bases outside the gene matches: 8. The CDR3 is 13 amino acids. In germline, CDR1 is ENHRY, CDR2 SYGVKD. The CDR3, as DNA: TGTGCCATTTCGCAGGGACAGTTCTATGGCTACACCTTC. Translation gives CAISQGQFYGYTF.

This clone has only one observation. The rearrangement uses TRBV11-2 and TRBJ2-7, with D tentatively TRBD2 (5 bases). Trimming removed 5 bases from V and 5 bases from J, with 13 bases in between. CDR1 is SGHAT, CDR2 FQNNGV, per germline. The CDR3 sequence is 13 residues long. For the CDR3, the DNA is TGTGCCAGCAGCCTAGCTATAAGGAACGAGCAGTACTTC. Its protein is CASSLAIRNEQYF.

The chain carries TRBV4-2 and TRBJ2-7, with 11 bases identical to TRBD2. The CDR3 covers 15 residues. Germline CDR1 and CDR2: LGHNA and YNFKEQ. The junction had 0 bases not matched to a gene; V was cut back by 2 bases and J by 0 bases. DNA of the CDR3: TGTGCCAGCAGCCAAACTAGCGGGAGCTCCTACGAGCAGTACTTC. Translating gives CASSQTSGSSYEQYF.

This clone was picked up a small number of times. The chain combines TRBV29-1 with TRBJ1-3, with D tentatively TRBD1 (6 bases). In germline, CDR1 is SQVTM, CDR2 ANQGSEA. This CDR3 comprises 14 residues. The V gene lost 7 bases and the J gene lost 0 bases, with 13 bases spanning the gap. Here the CDR3 DNA reads TGCAGCGCTCGACAGGCCCACTCTGGAAACACCATATATTTT. This codes for CSARQAHSGNTIYF. The full variable domain, in which reference TRBV29-1 and TRBJ1-3 provide the parts outside the CDR3, is SAVISQKPSRDICQRGTSLTIQCQVDSQVTMMFWYRQQPGQSLTLIATANQGSEATYESGFVIDKFPISRPNLTFSTLTVSNMSPEDSSIYLCSARQAHSGNTIYFGEGSWLTVV.

This clone was seen a single time. This chain links TRBV21-1 with TRBJ1-2. TRBV21-1 is a known pseudogene. The CDR3 extends over 12 amino acids. CDR3 bases: TGTGCCAGCAGCAAAAAAGGAGATGGCTACACCTTC. It codes for CASSKKGDGYTF.

This chain joins TRBV10-3 and TRBJ2-3; perhaps TRBD1 as D (5 bases). Germline V gene lookup returns CDR1 ENHRY and CDR2 SYGVKD. The ends were cut back, 6 bases at V and 3 bases at J, with 13 bases in the middle. The CDR3 covers 14 residues. CDR3 protein: CAIREPGITDTQYF. The DNA for the CDR3 is TGTGCCATCAGAGAGCCAGGGATAACAGATACGCAGTATTTT.

This chain joins TRBV5-1 and TRBJ2-2; possible D gene TRBD1, 5 bases. Germline assignment: CDR1 SGHRS and CDR2 YFSETQ. The length of the CDR3 is 14 residues. V gave up 0 bases and J gave up 7 bases, with 10 bases separating them. CDR3 protein: CASSLVGAGGELFF. CDR3 sequence (DNA): TGCGCCAGCAGCTTGGTAGGGGCTGGCGGGGAGCTGTTTTTT. The variable domain in full, completed from reference TRBV5-1 and TRBJ2-2, reads KAGVTQTPRYLIKTRGQQVTLSCSPISGHRSVSWYQQTPGQGLQFLFEYFSETQRNKGNFPGRFSGRQFSNSRSEMNVSTLELGDSALYLCASSLVGAGGELFFGEGSRLTVL.

For the CDR3, the DNA is TGCGCCAGCAGCTTGGGCGCATTTGGTTCCTTCCAAGAGACCCAGTACTTC. Translating it yields CASSLGAFGSFQETQYF. V gene TRBV5-1 combines with J gene TRBJ2-5; D gene uncertain. Trimming took 0 bases from V and 1 from J, leaving 16 bases between them. Germline V lookup: CDR1 SGHRS, CDR2 YFSETQ. This CDR3 has 17 amino acids.

The rearrangement uses TRBV6-6 and TRBJ2-1; weak D call: TRBD1 (6 bases). V was pared by 4 bases and J by 5 bases, with 15 bases between. Germline V gene sequence: CDR1 MNHNY, CDR2 SVGAGI (reference sequence). The CDR3 is 15 amino acids. CDR3 loop: CASSSQGKGNNEQFF. CDR3 in DNA: TGTGCCAGCAGTTCTCAGGGGAAAGGGAACAATGAGCAGTTCTTC.

Here the CDR3 DNA reads TGCGCCAGCAGTCAGCTTGGGAGTAACTATGGCTACACCTTC. Encoded protein: CASSQLGSNYGYTF. V usage is TRBV23-1 and J usage is TRBJ1-2; D is uncertain. TRBV23-1 is placed among ORFs of uncertain function. The V gene lost 3 bases and the J gene lost 1 base, with 9 bases spanning the gap. The CDR3 is 14 residues long.

In its sample, this clone was seen once. This rearrangement joins TRBV18 to TRBJ2-3; D not certain. CDR1 is KGHSH, CDR2 LQKENI, per germline. CDR3 size: 16 residues. The V end lost 2 bases, the J end lost 0 bases, and 12 bases lay between the germline ends. CDR3: CASSPADRPSTDTQYF. In DNA, the CDR3 is TGTGCCAGCTCACCAGCAGATAGACCTAGCACAGATACGCAGTATTTT.